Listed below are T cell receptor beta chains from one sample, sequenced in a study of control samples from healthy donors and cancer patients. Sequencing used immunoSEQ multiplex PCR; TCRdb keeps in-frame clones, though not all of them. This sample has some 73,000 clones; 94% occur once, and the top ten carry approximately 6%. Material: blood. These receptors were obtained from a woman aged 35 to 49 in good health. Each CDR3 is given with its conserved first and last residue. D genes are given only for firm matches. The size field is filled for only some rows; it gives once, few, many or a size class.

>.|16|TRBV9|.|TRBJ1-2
TGTGCCAGCAGCTCTTCGATCCGGGGAGAGGGCTATGGCTACACCTTC
CASSSSIRGEGYGYTF
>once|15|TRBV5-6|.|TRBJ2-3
TGTGCCAGCAGCTTGGAAAGAGCGGGTAGGGATACGCAGTATTTT
CASSLERAGRDTQYF
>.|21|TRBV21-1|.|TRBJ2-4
TGTGCCAGCAGCAACCCCATGCCATGGGACAAGAGATCCCCGGGGAAAAACATTCAGTACTTC
CASSNPMPWDKRSPGKNIQYF
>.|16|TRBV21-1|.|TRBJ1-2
TGTGCCAGCAGGGACAGGGGGCCGAGGGTAGACGATGGCTACACCTTC
CASRDRGPRVDDGYTF
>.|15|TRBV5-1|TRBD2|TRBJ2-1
TGCGCCAGCAGCACGACTAGCGTCTCCTACAATGAGCAGTTCTTC
CASSTTSVSYNEQFF
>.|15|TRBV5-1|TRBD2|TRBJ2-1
TGCGCCAGCAGCTTGCGACTAGCGGGAGAAAATGAGCAGTTCTTC
CASSLRLAGENEQFF
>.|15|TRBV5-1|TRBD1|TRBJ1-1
TGCGCCAGCAGCCTTGCGGGACAGGGATACACTGAAGCTTTCTTT
CASSLAGQGYTEAFF
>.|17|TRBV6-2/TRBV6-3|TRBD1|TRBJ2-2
TGTGCCAGCAGTTACATCCCGGGACAGGGAAACACCGGGGAGCTGTTTTTT
CASSYIPGQGNTGELFF
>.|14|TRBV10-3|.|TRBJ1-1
TGTGCCATCAGTGGCGAGGGGTTGAACACTGAAGCTTTCTTT
CAISGEGLNTEAFF
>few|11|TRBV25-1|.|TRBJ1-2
TGTGCCAGCAGTGCGGGGTATGGCTACACCTTC
CASSAGYGYTF
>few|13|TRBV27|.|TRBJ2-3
TGTGCCAGCAGTTTCCGCGGTATCGATACGCAGTATTTT
CASSFRGIDTQYF